The next 26 T cell receptor beta chains were all read from a single sample in a study of shared clonotypes between healthy human individuals. Method: immunoSEQ multiplex PCR; TCRdb's copy keeps in-frame clones and lacks some. The table includes about 1.5 million clones, approximately 96% detected once. Sample: naive CD4+ T cells sorted from blood. The subset is: CD45RA+ positively selected. These receptors were obtained from a young man in good health.

This clone has a single count. The V and J genes are TRBV6-5 and TRBJ2-1, with a possible D match to TRBD2 (6 bases). Germline values: CDR1 MNHEY, CDR2 SVGAGI. V gave up 6 bases and J gave up 6 bases, with 12 bases separating them. This CDR3 has 13 residues. The CDR3 DNA follows: TGTGCCAGCAGAAAGGGACTCTTCAATGAGCAGTTCTTC. Its translation: CASRKGLFNEQFF.

CDR3 loop: CASSLRSYARGAQYF. CDR3 DNA sequence: TGTGCCAGCAGTTTACGATCATATGCTAGGGGGGCCCAGTACTTC. V gene TRBV27 combines with J gene TRBJ2-5; D possibly uses TRBD1 or TRBD2 (6 bases each). Germline CDR1 and CDR2: MNHEY and SMNVEV (reference sequence). The V end was cut by 2 bases, the J end by 9 bases, with 19 bases between. The CDR3 extends over 15 amino acids.

The chain couples TRBV19 to TRBJ1-2; D not certain. The CDR3 has 12 amino acids. Trimming removed 8 bases at V and 0 bases at J, with 7 bases between. Germline loops: CDR1 LNHDA, CDR2 SQIVND (reference sequence). The CDR3 spells CASAAANYGYTF. CDR3 bases: TGTGCCAGTGCCGCCGCTAACTATGGCTACACCTTC. Combining the CDR3 with reference TRBV19 and TRBJ1-2 gives the whole variable domain DGGITQSPKYLFRKEGQNVTLSCEQNLNHDAMYWYRQDPGQGLRLIYYSQIVNDFQKGDIAEGYSVSREKKESFPLTVTSAQKNPTAFYLCASAAANYGYTFGSGTRLTVV.

Only one count was recorded for this clone. The chain uses TRBV14 and TRBJ2-5; D is unresolved. The CDR3 totals 16 residues. V was shortened by 3 bases and J by 0 bases, with 14 bases between the two germline ends. Germline CDR1 SGHDN, CDR2 FVKESK. Here the CDR3 reads CASSHDTFWYQETQYF. Here the CDR3 DNA reads TGTGCCAGCAGCCACGACACCTTCTGGTACCAAGAGACCCAGTACTTC.

The chain joins TRBV18 to TRBJ2-7; weak D call: TRBD2 (6 bases). The germline gives CDR1 KGHSH, CDR2 LQKENI. Trimming took 3 bases from V and 2 from J, leaving 17 bases between them. This CDR3 contains 16 residues. DNA of the CDR3: TGTGCCAGCTCACCCTATGCTGGGGGACTGACCTACGAGCAGTACTTC. This sequence encodes CASSPYAGGLTYEQYF.

This clone was observed once. This chain joins TRBV7-9 and TRBJ2-1; TRBD2 matches at 14 bases. Trimming removed 5 bases from V and 9 bases from J; junction bases left unmatched: 9. The CDR3 consists of 16 residues. Germline V lookup: CDR1 SEHNR, CDR2 FQNEAQ (reference sequence). CDR3 sequence: CASSVPGLAGATEQFF. For the CDR3, the DNA is TGTGCCAGCAGCGTACCGGGACTAGCGGGAGCTACTGAGCAGTTCTTC.

The rearrangement links TRBV10-3 to TRBJ1-3, with 9 bases matching TRBD1. V shed 5 bases, J shed 4 bases, and the junction held 12 bases outside the gene matches. The germline V gene encodes CDR1 ENHRY and CDR2 SYGVKD. The CDR3 contains 17 residues. The CDR3 DNA follows: TGTGCCATCAGTAAGGCCGGGACAGGGCGTTCCGGAAACACCATATATTTT. Translated, it gives CAISKAGTGRSGNTIYF.

For this clone: The identical CDR3 is also encoded by other nucleotide sequences in the sample. This sequence joins TRBV19 and TRBJ1-2; no clear D. Germline V gene lookup returns CDR1 LNHDA and CDR2 SQIVND (reference sequence). V was pared by 6 bases and J by 2 bases, with 10 bases between. CDR3 size: 13 residues. The CDR3 region is CASSRRPNYGYTF. In DNA form, the CDR3 reads TGTGCCAGTAGCCGACGACCGAACTATGGCTACACCTTC. Together with reference TRBV19 and TRBJ1-2, the CDR3 gives the full variable domain: DGGITQSPKYLFRKEGQNVTLSCEQNLNHDAMYWYRQDPGQGLRLIYYSQIVNDFQKGDIAEGYSVSREKKESFPLTVTSAQKNPTAFYLCASSRRPNYGYTFGSGTRLTVV.

In DNA form, the CDR3 reads TGTGCCAGCAGTGAAACAGACAAGAGAAGGGCCCAGTACTTC. Translated, it gives CASSETDKRRAQYF. The chain employs TRBV6-1 and TRBJ2-5; D is undetermined. Trimming took off 2 bases at V and 9 bases at J, with 16 bases between the two ends. The CDR3 sequence is 14 residues long. Germline V gene sequence: CDR1 MNHNS, CDR2 SASEGT.

The chain combines TRBV4-3 with TRBJ2-3, with 9 bases fitting TRBD2. The CDR3 is made up of 17 amino acids. With V trimmed by 0 bases and J by 2 bases, 6 bases remained unmatched. Germline V gene sequence: CDR1 LGHNA, CDR2 YSLEER. The CDR3, as DNA: TGCGCCAGCAGCCAAGAGGTCCCTAGCGGGACCACAGATACGCAGTATTTT. It encodes CASSQEVPSGTTDTQYF.

The genes are TRBV5-1 and TRBJ1-2, with D perhaps matching TRBD1 (5 bases). V lost 4 bases, J lost 2 bases, and 15 bases lay in between. The germline V gene encodes CDR1 SGHRS and CDR2 YFSETQ. The CDR3 has 15 amino acids. Here the CDR3 reads CASSPETVLNYGYTF. The CDR3 DNA sequence: TGCGCCAGCAGCCCCGAGACAGTGCTCAACTATGGCTACACCTTC. Filled out from reference TRBV5-1 and TRBJ1-2, the complete variable domain reads KAGVTQTPRYLIKTRGQQVTLSCSPISGHRSVSWYQQTPGQGLQFLFEYFSETQRNKGNFPGRFSGRQFSNSRSEMNVSTLELGDSALYLCASSPETVLNYGYTFGSGTRLTVV.

The chain links TRBV28 to TRBJ2-3; possible D gene TRBD2, 6 bases. This CDR3 comprises 16 residues. Germline assignment: CDR1 MDHEN and CDR2 SYDVKM. Trimming took 6 bases from V and 3 from J, leaving 19 bases between them. CDR3 coding DNA: TGTGCCAGCAGCCCTCGTTGGATAGCGGCGACAGATACGCAGTATTTT. Protein: CASSPRWIAATDTQYF.

The rearrangement joins TRBV10-1 to TRBJ2-1, with 8 bases matching TRBD2. Trimming took 4 bases from V and 7 from J; bases not matched to a gene: 9. CDR3 length equals 15 residues. Germline V gene sequence: CDR1 WNHNN, CDR2 SYGVQD (reference sequence). This CDR3 is CASSGERERVNEQFF. DNA of the CDR3: TGCGCCAGCAGTGGAGAGCGGGAGAGAGTAAATGAGCAGTTCTTC.

The chain has TRBV4-1 and TRBJ2-7; 7 bases map to TRBD2. The V gene end was trimmed by 1 base and the J gene end by 4 bases; junction bases not matched to a gene: 13. There are 17 residues in the CDR3. CDR1 MGHRA and CDR2 YSYEKL come from the germline V gene. This CDR3 is CASSQGPRRGTGYEQYF. CDR3 in DNA: TGCGCCAGCAGCCAAGGACCCCGGCGGGGGACGGGGTACGAGCAGTACTTC.

This chain uses TRBV30 with TRBJ1-2; no definite D call. Deletions cut 4 bases from V and 5 bases from J, with 11 bases between. The CDR3 has 12 residues. Germline CDR1 is GTSNPN and CDR2 is SVGIG (reference sequence). This CDR3 is CAWTRSGYGYTF. The CDR3 region has the DNA TGTGCCTGGACCAGATCTGGTTATGGCTACACCTTC.

The genes are TRBV28 and TRBJ2-1; no clear D. The CDR3 is made up of 12 amino acids. Trimming took 8 bases from V and 3 from J, leaving 8 bases between them. Germline lookup yields CDR1 MDHEN and CDR2 SYDVKM. The CDR3 here is CASVSNYNEQFF. The CDR3 nucleotides read TGTGCCAGCGTTAGTAACTACAATGAGCAGTTCTTC. The variable domain in full, completed from reference TRBV28 and TRBJ2-1, reads DVKVTQSSRYLVKRTGEKVFLECVQDMDHENMFWYRQDPGLGLRLIYFSYDVKMKEKGDIPEGYSVSREKKERFSLILESASTNQTSMYLCASVSNYNEQFFGPGTRLTVL.

V gene TRBV27 combines with J gene TRBJ1-1; D is perhaps TRBD1 (5 bases). In germline, CDR1 is MNHEY, CDR2 SMNVEV (reference sequence). Trimming pared 3 bases from V and 4 bases from J, leaving 24 bases between. The CDR3 covers 18 residues. The CDR3 DNA is TGTGCCAGCAGTTTCGGCCAGGGCAGACAAGCCTTGAGCACTGAAGCTTTCTTT. It specifies CASSFGQGRQALSTEAFF.

J is TRBJ2-6 and V is TRBV10-2, with D possibly TRBD2 on 5 matching bases. CDR1 is WSHSY and CDR2 is SAAADI in the germline V gene. V lost 6 bases and J lost 4, with 13 bases in between. The CDR3 spans 15 residues. The CDR3 DNA follows: TGCGCCAGCAGGGTCGGACTCGCCGGGGCCAACGTCCTGACTTTC. Its translation: CASRVGLAGANVLTF.

The chain uses TRBV23-1 and TRBJ1-1; tentative D call: TRBD1 (6 bases). TRBV23-1 is given ORF status, its function remaining uncertain. CDR3 length: 15 residues. The CDR3 DNA reads TGCGCTAGGGAGCAGGGGCGGCGATTGAACACTGAAGCTTTCTTT. This gives the protein CAREQGRRLNTEAFF.

The rearrangement joins TRBV27 to TRBJ2-2; tentative D call: TRBD2 (6 bases). Deletions cut 3 bases from V and 1 base from J, with 12 bases between. The CDR3 length is 16 residues. Germline-derived CDR1 and CDR2 are MNHEY and SMNVEV (reference sequence). CDR3 sequence reads: CASSLISGRNTGELFF. In nucleotides, the CDR3 is TGTGCCAGCAGTTTGATTAGCGGCCGGAACACCGGGGAGCTGTTTTTT.

This clone was recorded once. This rearrangement joins TRBV27 to TRBJ2-7; 8 bases fit TRBD2. The V segment lost 2 bases and the J segment 7 bases; nucleotides outside the gene matches: 7. This CDR3 has 14 amino acids. CDR1 MNHEY and CDR2 SMNVEV come from the germline V gene (reference sequence). DNA of the CDR3: TGTGCCAGCAGTTTAGCGGGAGGCCGGGGGGAGCAGTACTTC. This translates into CASSLAGGRGEQYF.

V usage is TRBV15 and J usage is TRBJ1-4; the D is unclear. Germline V gives CDR1 LNHNV, CDR2 YYDKDF (reference sequence). V was shortened by 0 bases and J by 8 bases, with 7 bases between the two germline ends. The CDR3 totals 13 residues. CDR3 in DNA: TGTGCCACCAGCAGAGAACTACGAGAAAAACTGTTTTTT. Translation gives CATSRELREKLFF. Using reference TRBV15 and TRBJ1-4 for the parts outside the CDR3, the full variable domain is DAMVIQNPRYQVTQFGKPVTLSCSQTLNHNVMYWYQQKSSQAPKLLFHYYDKDFNNEADTPDNFQSRRPNTSFCFLDIRSPGLGDTAMYLCATSRELREKLFFGSGTQLSVL.

In the case of this clone: This CDR3 is also generated by other DNA sequences in the sample. The V call is TRBV7-2, the J call TRBJ2-7; D not resolved. V dropped 1 base and J dropped 3 bases, with 7 bases sitting between them. The CDR3 consists of 13 residues. Germline-derived CDR1 and CDR2 are SGHTA and FQGNSA. The CDR3 bases are TGTGCCAGCAGCTTAGTACGGCGCTACGAGCAGTACTTC. It translates to CASSLVRRYEQYF.

This rearrangement joins TRBV27 to TRBJ2-2; 11 bases align to TRBD2. The germline V gene has CDR1 MNHEY and CDR2 SMNVEV (reference sequence). The V segment lost 5 bases and the J segment 8 bases; nucleotides outside the gene matches: 7. The CDR3 contains 15 residues. As DNA, the CDR3 is TGTGCCAGCAGTATCCGACTAGCGGGAACTGGGGAGCTGTTTTTT. It translates to CASSIRLAGTGELFF.

This sequence joins TRBV30 and TRBJ2-7; TRBD2 matches 9 bases. The germline V gene encodes CDR1 GTSNPN and CDR2 SVGIG (reference sequence). CDR3 length equals 15 residues. The J segment lost 2 bases and the V segment lost 0 bases, leaving 5 bases of the junction unmatched. The CDR3 DNA sequence: TGTGCCTGGAGTGTACTGCTAGCGGGGACCTACGAGCAGTACTTC. Translation gives CAWSVLLAGTYEQYF.

This sequence joins TRBV7-2 and TRBJ2-3; D not resolved. The CDR3 totals 12 residues. With 2 bases removed from V and 5 bases from J, the gap between germline ends came to 5 bases. Germline CDR1 is SGHTA and CDR2 is FQGNSA. Here the CDR3 reads CASSLTVDTQYF. In DNA, the CDR3 is TGTGCCAGCAGCTTAACCGTAGATACGCAGTATTTT.